This T cell receptor beta chain comes out of a study of T-cell memory formation after mild COVID-19 (dated by TCRdb to the early 2020s). A note on the overall study: TCR sequence clusters from the two donors were found to be largely donor specific. Two young, previously healthy adult volunteers, one female and one male, were included in the cohort. Longitudinal TCRalpha and TCRbeta repertoire sequencing tracked T-cell clones expanding and contracting after mild COVID-19 in a couple of donors. The paper's findings and limits, for the study overall: The study covered only a couple of mild cases, and larger cohorts including severe cases with pre-infection samples were considered necessary. Balanced CD4/CD8 phenotypes were observed for clones contracting from day 15 to 85, whereas a bias towards CD4+ was observed for a second wave of clones expanding from day 15 to 37. Contracting CD4+ clones were found mainly in CM and EM memory subsets, while CD8+ clones were enriched in EMRA. Some responding clones were found in pre-infection memory, which suggests that pre-existing cross-reactive memory T cells took part in the SARS-CoV-2 response. The second-wave clones that peaked on day 37 were not confirmed to be SARS-CoV-2 specific.

Ficoll-Paque density gradient centrifugation was the method used to isolate PBMCs. Sequencing was carried out with an Illumina NovaSeq 6000. TCRalpha and TCRbeta cDNA libraries were constructed by 5'RACE with constant-segment primers, with sample barcodes and unique molecular identifiers being introduced. Trizol reagent was used to extract RNA from every sample. Amplification of the libraries took two PCR steps, and the second step added a second sample barcode plus Illumina TruSeq adapters. The libraries were sequenced on an Illumina NovaSeq using 2 x 150 bp paired-end reads. From the authors' description of their analysis: The reads were demultiplexed and collapsed into UMI-guided consensus sequences using migec v1.2.7. With mixcr v2.1.11, UMI consensuses were aligned to TRA and TRB V and J templates and assembled into clonotypes. A clonotype was counted as expanded or contracted only when both edgeR and NoisET called the clonotype significant, with the noise models trained on biological replicates. For edgeR calls, a false discovery rate-adjusted p below 0.01 and a log2 fold-change threshold of 1 were applied. PCA with hierarchical clustering of max-normalized trajectories of the 1000 most abundant clonotypes was used as exploratory dynamics analysis. Separately sequenced CD4+ and CD8+ repertoires were used to assign a CD4 or CD8 phenotype to each responding clone. TCRdb itself trimmed the public reads at Q25 with fastp, ran MiXCR and retained productive beta chains. Each entry is one CDR3 protein sequence, shown with its most common DNA and genes. These V and J calls rely on TCRdb rather than the paper's analysis. The sample data list roughly 450,000 distinct CDR3 sequences, and about 18% of these were observed just once. The top ten clonotypes cover over 9% of the sample.

Details on this clonotype: No cognate antigen has been identified for it. No quality values exist for individual bases; no much larger clone is one base distant.

This TCR was sampled from an adult woman who had mild COVID-19 (a few samples of this study predate the infection). The sample titles of this study are shuffled in the database, so cell type and time point are left out; the donor was told from shared clones. Sequencing was carried out using PBMCs or a T cell subset sorted from them (not recorded which).

The nucleotide sequence reads as follows: TGTGCCAGCTGGACTAGCGGGTGGAATGAGCAGTTCTTC. Its product reads: CASWTSGWNEQFF. Recombination linked TRBV27 to TRBJ2-1, with TRBD2 matching 11 junction bases. Clipping removes 8 bases from V and 7 bases from J, with 4 as the unmatched junction base count. The CDR3 has 13 amino acids, counting the end cysteine and phenylalanine. The entry retains the CDR3 DNA only, 39 bases that are in frame from base 1. According to the germline V gene (reference sequence), CDR1 reads MNHEY and CDR2 reads SMNVEV.